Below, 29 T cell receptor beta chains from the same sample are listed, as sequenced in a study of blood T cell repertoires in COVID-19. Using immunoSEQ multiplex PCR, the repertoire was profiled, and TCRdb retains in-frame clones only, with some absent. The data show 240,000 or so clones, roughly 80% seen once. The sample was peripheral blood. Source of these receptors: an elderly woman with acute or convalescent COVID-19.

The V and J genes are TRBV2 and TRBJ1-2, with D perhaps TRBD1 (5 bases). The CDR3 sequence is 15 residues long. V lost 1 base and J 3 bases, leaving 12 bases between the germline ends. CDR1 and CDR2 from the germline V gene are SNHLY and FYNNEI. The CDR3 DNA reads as TGTGCCAGCAGTGAAGGGGGCGGGACGCACTATGGCTACACCTTC. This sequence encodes CASSEGGGTHYGYTF.

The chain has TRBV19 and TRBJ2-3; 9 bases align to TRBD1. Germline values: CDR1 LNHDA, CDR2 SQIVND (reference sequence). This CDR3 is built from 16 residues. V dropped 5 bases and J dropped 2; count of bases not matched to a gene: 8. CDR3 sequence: CASSVSTGGTTDTQYF. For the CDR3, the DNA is TGTGCCAGTAGTGTATCGACAGGGGGGACCACAGATACGCAGTATTTT.

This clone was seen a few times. The CDR3 region has the DNA TGTGCCACCAGCAACGACAGGGCCTACGGGGAGCTGTTTTTT. This gives the protein CATSNDRAYGELFF. V gene TRBV15 combines with J gene TRBJ2-2, with 7 bases identical to TRBD1. The CDR3 runs 14 residues. Germline values: CDR1 LNHNV, CDR2 YYDKDF (reference sequence). V trimming: 4 bases; J trimming: 7 bases; junction bases outside the gene matches: 6.

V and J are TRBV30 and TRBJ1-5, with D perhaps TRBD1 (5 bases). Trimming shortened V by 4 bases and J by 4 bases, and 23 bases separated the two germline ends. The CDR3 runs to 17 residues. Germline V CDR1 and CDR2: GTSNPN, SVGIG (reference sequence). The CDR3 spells CAWTASRGRDLNQPQHF. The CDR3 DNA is TGTGCCTGGACCGCCTCGCGGGGCCGAGATTTAAATCAGCCCCAGCATTTT.

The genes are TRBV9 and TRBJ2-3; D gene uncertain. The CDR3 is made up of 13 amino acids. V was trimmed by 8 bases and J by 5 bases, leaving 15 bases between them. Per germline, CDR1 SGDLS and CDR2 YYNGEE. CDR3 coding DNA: TGTGCCAGTATTAGAGTGCACGGAGATACGCAGTATTTT. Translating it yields CASIRVHGDTQYF. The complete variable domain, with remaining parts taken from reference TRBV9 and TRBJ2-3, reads DSGVTQTPKHLITATGQRVTLRCSPRSGDLSVYWYQQSLDQGLQFLIQYYNGEERAKGNILERFSAQQFPDLHSELNLSSLELGDSALYFCASIRVHGDTQYFGPGTRLTVL.

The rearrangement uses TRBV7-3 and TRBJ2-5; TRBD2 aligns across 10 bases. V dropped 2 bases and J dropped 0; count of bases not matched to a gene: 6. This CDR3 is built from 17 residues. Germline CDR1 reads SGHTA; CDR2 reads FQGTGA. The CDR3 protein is CASSLGGAGGYQETQYF. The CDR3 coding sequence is TGTGCCAGCAGCTTAGGTGGAGCGGGGGGGTACCAAGAGACCCAGTACTTC.

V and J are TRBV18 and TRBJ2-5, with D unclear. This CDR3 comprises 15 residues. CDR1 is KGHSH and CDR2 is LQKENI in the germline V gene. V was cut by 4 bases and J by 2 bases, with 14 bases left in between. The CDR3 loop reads CASSRLQERQETQYF. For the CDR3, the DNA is TGTGCCAGCTCACGGTTGCAAGAGAGGCAAGAGACCCAGTACTTC.

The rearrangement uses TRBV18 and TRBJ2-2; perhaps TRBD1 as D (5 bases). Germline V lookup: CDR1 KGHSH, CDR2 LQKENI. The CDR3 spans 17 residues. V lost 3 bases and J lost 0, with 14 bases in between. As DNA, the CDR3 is TGTGCCAGCTCACCCTTAGACAGAAAATCGAACACCGGGGAGCTGTTTTTT. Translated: CASSPLDRKSNTGELFF.

In nucleotides, the CDR3 is TGCAGTGCTAGTGGGCCTGGGAGAGAAAAACTGTTTTTT. Protein: CSASGPGREKLFF. The gene calls are TRBV20-1 and TRBJ1-4; no reliable D call. The CDR3 spans 13 residues. CDR1 is DFQATT, CDR2 SNEGSKA, per germline (reference sequence). V was clipped by 3 bases and J by 8 bases, with 13 bases between them.

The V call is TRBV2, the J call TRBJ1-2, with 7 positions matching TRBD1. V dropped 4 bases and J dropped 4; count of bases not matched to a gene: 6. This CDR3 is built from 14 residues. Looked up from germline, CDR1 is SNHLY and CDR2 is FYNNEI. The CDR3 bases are TGTGCCAGCAGTGCCGAGGGGGCCGGCTATGGCTACACCTTC. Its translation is CASSAEGAGYGYTF.

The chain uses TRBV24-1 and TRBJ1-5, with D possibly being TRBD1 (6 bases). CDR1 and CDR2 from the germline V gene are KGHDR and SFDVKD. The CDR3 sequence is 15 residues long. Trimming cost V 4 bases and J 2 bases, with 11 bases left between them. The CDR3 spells CATSEGGLGNQPQHF. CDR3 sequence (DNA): TGTGCCACCAGTGAAGGGGGATTGGGCAATCAGCCCCAGCATTTT.

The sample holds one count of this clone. The CDR3 here is CASSPDRTFWEQYF. CDR3 nucleotide sequence: TGTGCCAGCTCACCCGACAGGACGTTTTGGGAGCAGTACTTC. This chain connects TRBV18 to TRBJ2-7; D is possibly TRBD1 (6 bases). The V end lost 3 bases, the J end lost 7 bases, and 16 bases lay between the germline ends. Per the germline V gene, CDR1 is KGHSH and CDR2 is LQKENI. The CDR3 contains 14 residues.

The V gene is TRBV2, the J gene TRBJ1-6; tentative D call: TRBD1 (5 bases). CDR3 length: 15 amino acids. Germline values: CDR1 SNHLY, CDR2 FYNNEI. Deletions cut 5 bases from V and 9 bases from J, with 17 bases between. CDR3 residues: CASSSLGGGRSPLHF. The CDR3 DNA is TGTGCCAGCAGTTCCCTCGGGGGAGGCCGTTCACCCCTCCACTTT.

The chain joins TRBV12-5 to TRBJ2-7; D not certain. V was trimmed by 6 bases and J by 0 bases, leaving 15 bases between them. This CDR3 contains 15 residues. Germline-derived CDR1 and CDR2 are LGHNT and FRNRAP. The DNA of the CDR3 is TGTGCTAGTGGCGACCCGAGACTGGACTCCTACGAGCAGTACTTC. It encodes CASGDPRLDSYEQYF. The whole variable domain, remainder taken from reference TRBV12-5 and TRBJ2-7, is DARVTQTPRHKVTEMGQEVTMRCQPILGHNTVFWYRQTMMQGLELLAYFRNRAPLDDSGMPKDRFSAEMPDATLATLKIQPSEPRDSAVYFCASGDPRLDSYEQYFGPGTRLTVT.

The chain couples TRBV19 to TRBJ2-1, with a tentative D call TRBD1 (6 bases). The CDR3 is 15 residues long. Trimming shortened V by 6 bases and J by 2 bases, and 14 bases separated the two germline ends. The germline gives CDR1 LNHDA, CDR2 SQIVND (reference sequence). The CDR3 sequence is CASRTTGSAYNEQFF. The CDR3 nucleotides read TGTGCCAGTAGGACAACAGGGAGCGCCTACAATGAGCAGTTCTTC.

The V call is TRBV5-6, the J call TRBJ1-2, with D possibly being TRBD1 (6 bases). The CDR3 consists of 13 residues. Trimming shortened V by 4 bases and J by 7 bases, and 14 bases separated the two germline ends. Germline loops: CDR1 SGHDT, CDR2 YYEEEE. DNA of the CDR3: TGTGCCAGCAGCGTGACAGGTAAAATTGGCTACACCTTC. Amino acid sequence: CASSVTGKIGYTF. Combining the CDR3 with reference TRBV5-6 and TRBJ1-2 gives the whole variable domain DAGVTQSPTHLIKTRGQQVTLRCSPKSGHDTVSWYQQALGQGPQFIFQYYEEEERQRGNFPDRFSGHQFPNYSSELNVNALLLGDSALYLCASSVTGKIGYTFGSGTRLTVV.

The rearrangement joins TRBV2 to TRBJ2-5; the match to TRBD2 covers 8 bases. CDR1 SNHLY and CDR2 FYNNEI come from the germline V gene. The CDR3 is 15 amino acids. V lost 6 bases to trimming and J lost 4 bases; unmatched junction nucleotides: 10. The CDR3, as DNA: TGTGCCAGCAGCGTAGCGGGGCGGAACCTAGAGACCCAGTACTTC. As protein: CASSVAGRNLETQYF.

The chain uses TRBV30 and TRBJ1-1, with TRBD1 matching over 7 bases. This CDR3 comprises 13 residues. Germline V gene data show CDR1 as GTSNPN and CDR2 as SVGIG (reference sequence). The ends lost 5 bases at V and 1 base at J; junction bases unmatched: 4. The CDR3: CAWATGANTEAFF. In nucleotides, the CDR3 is TGTGCCTGGGCAACAGGGGCGAACACTGAAGCTTTCTTT. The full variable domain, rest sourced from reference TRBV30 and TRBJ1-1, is SQTIHQWPATLVQPVGSPLSLECTVEGTSNPNLYWYRQAAGRGLQLLFYSVGIGQISSEVPQNLSASRPQDRQFILSSKKLLLSDSGFYLCAWATGANTEAFFGQGTRLTVV.

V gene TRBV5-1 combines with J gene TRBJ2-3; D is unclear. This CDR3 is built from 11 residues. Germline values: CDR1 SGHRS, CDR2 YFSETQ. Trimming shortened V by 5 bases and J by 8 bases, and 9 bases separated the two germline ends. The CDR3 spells CASSLEVTQYF. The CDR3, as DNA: TGCGCCAGCAGTCTTGAGGTTACGCAGTATTTT.

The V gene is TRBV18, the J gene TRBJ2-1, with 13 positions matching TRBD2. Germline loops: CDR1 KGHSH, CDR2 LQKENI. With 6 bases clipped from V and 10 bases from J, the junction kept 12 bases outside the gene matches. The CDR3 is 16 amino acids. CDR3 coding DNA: TGTGCCAGCTCGACTACTAGCGGGGGGGCCACGGGCGAGCAGTTCTTC. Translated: CASSTTSGGATGEQFF.

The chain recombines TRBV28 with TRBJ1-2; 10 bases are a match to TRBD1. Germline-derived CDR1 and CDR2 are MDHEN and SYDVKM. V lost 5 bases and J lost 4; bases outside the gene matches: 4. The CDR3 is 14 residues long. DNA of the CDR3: TGTGCCAGCAGTGACAGGGGGCGAAGCTATGGCTACACCTTC. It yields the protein CASSDRGRSYGYTF.

The CDR3 reads CASSHPTGELFF. In DNA, the CDR3 is TGCGCCAGCAGCCACCCGACCGGGGAGCTGTTTTTT. The J gene is TRBJ2-2, the V gene TRBV4-1, with D uncertain. V lost 3 bases to trimming and J lost 5 bases, with 4 bases between them. Germline CDR1 MGHRA, CDR2 YSYEKL. This CDR3 is built from 12 residues.

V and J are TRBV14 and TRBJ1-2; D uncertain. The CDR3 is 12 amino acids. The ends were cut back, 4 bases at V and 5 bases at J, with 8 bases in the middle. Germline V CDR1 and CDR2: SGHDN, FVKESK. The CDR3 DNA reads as TGTGCCAGCAGCCCCGACAAGTATGGCTACACCTTC. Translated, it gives CASSPDKYGYTF.

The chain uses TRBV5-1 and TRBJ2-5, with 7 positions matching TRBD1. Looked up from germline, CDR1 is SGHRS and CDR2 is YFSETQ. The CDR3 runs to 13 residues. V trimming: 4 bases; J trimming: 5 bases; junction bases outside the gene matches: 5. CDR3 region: CASSSTGVETQYF. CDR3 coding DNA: TGCGCCAGCAGCAGTACAGGGGTGGAGACCCAGTACTTC.

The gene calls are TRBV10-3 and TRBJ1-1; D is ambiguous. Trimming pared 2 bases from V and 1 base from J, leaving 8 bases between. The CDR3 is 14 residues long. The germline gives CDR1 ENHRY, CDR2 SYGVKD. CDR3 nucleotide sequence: TGTGCCATCAGTGAGGGTCCGGGGAACACTGAAGCTTTCTTT. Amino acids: CAISEGPGNTEAFF.

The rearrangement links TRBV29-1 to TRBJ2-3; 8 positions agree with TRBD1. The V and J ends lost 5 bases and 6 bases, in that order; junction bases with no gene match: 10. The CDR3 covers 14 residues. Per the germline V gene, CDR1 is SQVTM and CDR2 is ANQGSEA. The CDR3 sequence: CSVFPDRGGDTQYF. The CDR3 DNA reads TGCAGCGTTTTTCCCGACAGGGGTGGGGATACGCAGTATTTT.

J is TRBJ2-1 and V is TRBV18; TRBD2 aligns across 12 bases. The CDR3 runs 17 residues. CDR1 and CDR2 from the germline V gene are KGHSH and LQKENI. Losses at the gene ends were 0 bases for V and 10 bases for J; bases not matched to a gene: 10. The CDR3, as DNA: TGTGCCAGCTCACCACCGCCTAGCGGGGGGGCCGTGGAGGAGCAGTTCTTC. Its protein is CASSPPPSGGAVEEQFF.

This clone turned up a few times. Here the CDR3 DNA reads TGCAGCGTGGGGCGGGGGGATGGCTACACCTTC. Translating it yields CSVGRGDGYTF. The gene calls are TRBV29-1 and TRBJ1-2, with D perhaps matching TRBD1 (5 bases). V was shortened by 6 bases and J by 6 bases, with 11 bases between the two germline ends. Germline V CDR1 and CDR2: SQVTM, ANQGSEA. This CDR3 comprises 11 residues.

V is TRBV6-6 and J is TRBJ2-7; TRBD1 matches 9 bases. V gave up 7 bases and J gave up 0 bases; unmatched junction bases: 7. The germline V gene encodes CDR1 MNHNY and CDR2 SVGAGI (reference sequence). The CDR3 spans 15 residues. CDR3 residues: CASTPPGQGSYEQYF. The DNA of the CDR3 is TGTGCCAGCACTCCCCCGGGACAGGGCTCCTACGAGCAGTACTTC.